The clone carrying this T cell receptor beta chain was recorded only once. The antigen is not known. Sequencing used immunoSEQ multiplex PCR; TCRdb keeps in-frame clones, though not all of them. The top ten hold 3.9% of the sample, which has about 350,000 clones, about 91% seen once. The data are from a study of Ad26.COV2.S vaccination and SARS-CoV-2 variants. Notes on the study in general: Those who received the vaccine showed greater spike-specific TCR breadth than those given placebo. Marked by substantial breadth, spike-specific CD8+ and CD4+ T cell responses were reportedly seen after vaccination. Non-spike TCR breadth did not differ much between vaccine and placebo recipients. Total T cell responses, in the TCR breadth and depth analyses, may have been underestimated.

V lost 10 bases and J 0 bases, leaving 17 bases between the germline ends. The CDR3 contains 15 residues. Germline V CDR1 and CDR2: SGHDT, YYEEEE. Specimen: peripheral blood, collected after recovery from COVID-19. The genes are TRBV5-6 and TRBJ1-5; D unclear. The source of this sequence is a human donor who had recovered from COVID-19. The CDR3 nucleotides read TGTGCCTCGCGCAACCCAGACATTAGCAATCAGCCCCAGCATTTT. This translates into CASRNPDISNQPQHF.